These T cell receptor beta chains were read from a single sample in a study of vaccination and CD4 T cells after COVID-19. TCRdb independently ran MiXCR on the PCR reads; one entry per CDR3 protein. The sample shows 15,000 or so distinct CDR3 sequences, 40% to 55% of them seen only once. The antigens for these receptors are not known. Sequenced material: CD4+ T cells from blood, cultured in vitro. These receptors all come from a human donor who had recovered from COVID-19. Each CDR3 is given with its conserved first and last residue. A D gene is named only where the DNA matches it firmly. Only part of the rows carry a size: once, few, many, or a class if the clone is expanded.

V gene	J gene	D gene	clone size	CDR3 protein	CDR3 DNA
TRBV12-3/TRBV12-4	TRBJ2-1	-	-	CASGWQTYEQFF	TGTGCCAGCGGGTGGCAGACATATGAGCAGTTCTTC
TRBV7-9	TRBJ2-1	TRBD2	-	CASSLVSSGSYNEQFF	TGTGCCAGCAGCTTAGTTTCTAGCGGATCCTACAATGAGCAGTTCTTC
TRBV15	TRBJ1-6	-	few	CATSRGRGDNSPLHF	TGTGCCACCAGCAGAGGCCGGGGGGATAATTCACCCCTCCACTTT
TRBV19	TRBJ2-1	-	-	CASSIGRNRPEQFF	TGTGCCAGTAGTATTGGCCGAAATCGACCTGAGCAGTTCTTC
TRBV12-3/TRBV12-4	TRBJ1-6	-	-	CASSLGGGNSPLHF	TGTGCCAGCAGTTTAGGGGGAGGAAATTCACCCCTCCACTTT
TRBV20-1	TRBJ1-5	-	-	CSARKGRGGVQPQHF	TGCAGTGCTAGAAAAGGGAGGGGGGGCGTCCAGCCCCAGCATTTT
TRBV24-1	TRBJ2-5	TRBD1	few	CATSSGTGRETQYF	TGTGCCACCTCATCCGGGACAGGGAGGGAGACCCAGTACTTC
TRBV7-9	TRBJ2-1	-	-	CASSLTLGNEQFF	TGTGCCAGCAGCCTAACCCTGGGGAATGAGCAGTTCTTC
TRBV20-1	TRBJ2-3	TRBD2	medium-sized	CSARDPRGAGVDTQYF	TGCAGTGCTAGAGATCCGCGGGGGGCGGGAGTGGATACGCAGTATTTT
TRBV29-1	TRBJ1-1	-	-	CSVVGGTPEAFF	TGCAGCGTTGTAGGGGGAACCCCTGAAGCTTTCTTT
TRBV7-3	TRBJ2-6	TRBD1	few	CASSFAGQGEPGANVLTF	TGTGCCAGCAGCTTCGCAGGACAGGGGGAGCCTGGGGCCAACGTCCTGACTTTC
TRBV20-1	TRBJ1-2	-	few	CSALLDGSYGYTF	TGCAGTGCCCTACTGGACGGTTCCTATGGCTACACCTTC
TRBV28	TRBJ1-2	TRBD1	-	CASSLEDRVYGYTF	TGTGCCAGCAGTTTAGAGGACAGGGTCTATGGCTACACCTTC
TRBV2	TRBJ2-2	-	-	CASSGVGRNTGELFF	TGTGCCAGCAGTGGAGTGGGCAGAAACACCGGGGAGCTGTTTTTT
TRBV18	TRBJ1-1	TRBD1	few	CASSPLQGGMNTEAFF	TGTGCCAGCTCACCACTACAAGGGGGCATGAACACTGAAGCTTTCTTT
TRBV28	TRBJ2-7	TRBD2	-	CASRVISGRAAEQYF	TGTGCCAGCAGGGTCATTAGCGGGAGGGCCGCCGAGCAGTACTTC
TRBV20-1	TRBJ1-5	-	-	CSAPKKGRDQPQHF	TGCAGTGCGCCCAAAAAGGGAAGAGATCAGCCCCAGCATTTT
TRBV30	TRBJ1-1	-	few	CAWRPGLLNTEAFF	TGTGCCTGGAGGCCGGGACTCCTGAACACTGAAGCTTTCTTT
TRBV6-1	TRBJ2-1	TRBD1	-	CASIQDRGRLYNEQFF	TGTGCCAGCATACAGGACAGGGGCCGACTTTACAATGAGCAGTTCTTC
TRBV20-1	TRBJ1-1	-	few	CSAELGLAEAFF	TGCAGTGCTGAGCTCGGGCTGGCTGAAGCTTTCTTT
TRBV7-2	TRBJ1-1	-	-	CASSLVARGGTEAFF	TGTGCCAGCAGCTTAGTCGCCAGGGGCGGGACTGAAGCTTTCTTT
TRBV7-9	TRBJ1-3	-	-	CASSFIPRNSGNTIYF	TGTGCCAGCAGCTTCATTCCCCGGAACTCTGGAAACACCATATATTTT
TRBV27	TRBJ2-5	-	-	CASRPSYQETQYF	TGTGCCAGCAGACCATCGTACCAAGAGACCCAGTACTTC
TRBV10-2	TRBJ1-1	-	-	CASSDRGAPSGNTEAFF	TGCGCCAGCAGTGACCGGGGGGCGCCTTCTGGGAACACTGAAGCTTTCTTT
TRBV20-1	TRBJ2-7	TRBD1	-	CSANVGTGGYEQYF	TGCAGTGCTAACGTCGGGACAGGGGGCTACGAGCAGTACTTC
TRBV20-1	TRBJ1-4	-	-	CSTTTGTLNGDEKLFF	TGCAGTACGACTACCGGGACACTAAACGGAGATGAAAAACTGTTTTTT
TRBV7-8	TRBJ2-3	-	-	CASSPPTQARTDTQYF	TGTGCCAGCAGCCCCCCGACGCAGGCTAGGACAGATACGCAGTATTTT
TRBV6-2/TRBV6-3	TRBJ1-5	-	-	CASSYALGRGNQPQHF	TGTGCCAGCAGTTACGCTCTGGGGAGAGGGAATCAGCCCCAGCATTTT
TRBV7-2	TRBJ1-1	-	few	CASSSRAQNTEAFF	TGTGCCAGCAGCTCCAGGGCCCAGAACACTGAAGCTTTCTTT
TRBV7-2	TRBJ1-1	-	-	CASSPKGQGGKNTEAFF	TGTGCCAGCAGCCCTAAGGGGCAGGGAGGGAAGAACACTGAAGCTTTCTTT
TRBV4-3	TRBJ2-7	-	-	CASSQGLIRGSAYEQYF	TGCGCCAGCAGCCAAGGGCTCATTCGGGGATCTGCCTACGAGCAGTACTTC
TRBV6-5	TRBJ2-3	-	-	CASSSPATDTQYF	TGTGCCAGCAGTTCGCCCGCGACAGATACGCAGTATTTT
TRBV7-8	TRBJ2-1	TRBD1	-	CASSFFRDRGYNEQFF	TGTGCCAGCAGCTTTTTCCGGGACAGGGGGTACAATGAGCAGTTCTTC
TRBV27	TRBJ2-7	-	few	CASAREMGYEQYF	TGTGCCAGCGCTCGTGAAATGGGGTACGAGCAGTACTTC
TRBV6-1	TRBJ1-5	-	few	CASSEEILINQAQHF	TGTGCCAGCAGTGAAGAAATTCTTATAAACCAGGCCCAGCATTTT
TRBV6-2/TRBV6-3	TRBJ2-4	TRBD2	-	CASSYRGDIQYF	TGTGCCAGCAGTTATCGGGGGGACATTCAGTACTTC
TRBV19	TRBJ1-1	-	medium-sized	CASSIGAGVNTEAFF	TGTGCCAGTAGTATAGGTGCCGGGGTGAACACTGAAGCTTTCTTT
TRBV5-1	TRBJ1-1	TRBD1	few	CASSFKRGHTEAFF	TGCGCCAGCAGCTTTAAGAGGGGGCACACTGAAGCTTTCTTT
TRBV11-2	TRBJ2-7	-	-	CASSLSVREIYEQYF	TGTGCCAGCAGCTTATCGGTCAGGGAGATTTACGAGCAGTACTTC
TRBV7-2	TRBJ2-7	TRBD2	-	CASSPMGGGRIPGEQYF	TGTGCCAGCAGCCCAATGGGGGGCGGGAGGATTCCTGGCGAGCAGTACTTC
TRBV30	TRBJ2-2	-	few	CAWKDSGELFF	TGTGCCTGGAAGGATTCCGGGGAGCTGTTTTTT
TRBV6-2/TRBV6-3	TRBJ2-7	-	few	CASRPPGSGPLYEQYF	TGTGCCAGCAGGCCCCCCGGGAGCGGGCCACTCTACGAGCAGTACTTC
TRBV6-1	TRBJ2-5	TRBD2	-	CASSVSSFAGGQETQYF	TGTGCCAGCAGTGTCTCCTCTTTCGCGGGGGGGCAAGAGACCCAGTACTTC
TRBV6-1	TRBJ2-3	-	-	CASRTDSTDTQYF	TGTGCCAGCAGGACAGATAGCACAGATACGCAGTATTTT
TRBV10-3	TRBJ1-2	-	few	CAISDGQPYGYTF	TGTGCCATCAGTGACGGACAGCCCTATGGCTACACCTTC